This T cell receptor beta chain was sequenced in a study of shared clonotypes between healthy human individuals. Overall study results and limits: Clonotypes shared by all four sorted-subset donors had higher generation probabilities than non-shared clonotypes.

Sequenced by immunoSEQ multiplex PCR; TCRdb stores in-frame clones only, minus some. The sample includes 110,000 or so clones, around 66% of them seen just once. This clone was detected only once. The antigen is unknown. This CDR3 has 15 residues. Trimming left V 6 bases short and J 2 bases short, with 18 bases between. Germline values: CDR1 SQVTM, CDR2 ANQGSEA. V and J are TRBV29-1 and TRBJ2-3; D possibly corresponds to TRBD1 (6 bases). The sequencing input was memory CD8+ T cells sorted from blood. Sample subset: CD45RO+ cells pooled with CCR7-negative TemRA cells. The sequence was obtained from a woman aged 25-40 years in good health. The CDR3 nucleotides are TGCAGCGTAACCCGAGGACGGACAGCCACAGATACGCAGTATTTT. Its protein product is CSVTRGRTATDTQYF.